This TCR beta chain was profiled in a study of T cell responses to AZD1222 COVID-19 vaccine (dated by TCRdb to the early 2020s). With respect to the entire study: A total of under 250 trial participants underwent TCR sequencing, of whom 200 to 220 had received two doses of AZD1222 and some 25 had received two doses of the MenACWY control vaccine. Trial participants were enrolled into age subgroups of 18-55, 56-69 and 70-plus years, which contained roughly 150, 30 and 60 TCR-sequenced participants, respectively.

Explained via the paper, the time point label denotes: about 28 days (+/-7) after the second vaccine dose. Because spike-specific TCR depth and breadth did not differ between the two schedules, AZD1222 recipients who got a second dose at roughly 4 weeks were pooled with those who got a second dose at roughly 12 weeks. Vaccinee samples came from UK trials COV001 and COV002, including a single-blind randomized controlled phase 2/3 trial of AZD1222 (ChAdOx1 nCoV-19) in healthy adults. For TCRbeta chain sequencing, PBMC samples from trial participants were taken at day 0 and at day 28 after the second dose. What the work shows at the level of the full study, not this receptor alone: Most participants were white British and females outnumbered males, and the authors suggested that clonal diversity may have been underestimated. The whole spike protein was spanned by vaccine-associated CD4 TCRs, and dominant responses were seen in regions 160-218 and 743-854. The 56-69-year group was small, and its depth increase did not reach significance, likely because of low power. A significant rise in spike-specific TCR breadth and depth was observed after two AZD1222 doses relative to day 0 and relative to MenACWY recipients. Conclusions about previously exposed vaccinees are limited, since just six AZD1222 recipients were seropositive for SARS-CoV-2 at baseline. No day 14 peak-response samples were available, so repertoires were characterized only after the peak T cell response. Nearly half of unique spike-specific TCRs reportedly recognized epitopes outside regions mutated in the B.1.351 and B.1.1.7 variants.

The CDR3 regions of human TCRbeta chains were analyzed by immunosequencing. The paper's processing steps were these. TCRs in the repertoires were compared against a reference library of SARS-CoV-2-specific TCRs that had been generated with the MIRA antigen-specificity platform. Breadth was defined as the fraction of unique TCRs that were SARS-CoV-2-associated. Depth was defined as the fraction of total T cells that were SARS-CoV-2-associated. Using the MIRA data, every spike-specific TCR was mapped to the spike region that the TCR reacted to and assigned to either a CD4 or a CD8 class. Log10-transformed breadth and depth values were compared by one-way ANOVA with Sidak's multiple comparisons tests. Imported from immuneACCESS, the table was reduced by TCRdb to in-frame sequences with V and J called. These copies leave out some clones; in studies compared against another copy, an unresolved V gene accounts for under half, and the cause of the remainder is not known. The V and J calls and clone size come from that table; D and trimming were worked out from the DNA. The sample data list more than 95,000 clones, and 75% to 85% of these were observed just once. The top ten clones comprise over 25% of the sample.

V is pared back by 0 bases and J by 4 bases, with 9 bases lying between the germline termini. The CDR3 numbers 14 residues from cysteine through phenylalanine. The DNA shown is the 42-base CDR3, in frame from base 1. Reading the germline V gene gives CDR1 MNHEY and CDR2 SVGAGI. Concerning this clone itself: Its antigen target is currently unknown. Nothing much larger sits one base from this clone, and base qualities are not available.

The TCR sequence derives from an adult who received the AZD1222 COVID-19 vaccine. The specimen was peripheral blood, collected 28 days after the second AZD1222 dose. The V and J segments used are TRBV6-5 and TRBJ1-1; no D gene can be assigned with confidence. For the CDR3, the sequence is CASSYSDVATEAFF. The nucleotide sequence is TGTGCCAGCAGTTACTCGGACGTCGCCACTGAAGCTTTCTTT.